This TCR beta chain was captured in a study of CD8+ T cells in alopecia areata. This clone appeared a single time. Sequencing templates came from extracted RNA that was reverse transcribed into cDNA. The protocol was immunoSEQ multiplex PCR, while the TCRdb copy is restricted to in-frame clones and leaves out a portion. Of 170,000 or so clones listed, roughly 50% are singletons. Treatment indicated: oral pan-JAK inhibitor, 5-10 mg twice daily. Germline V gene lookup returns CDR1 MGHRA and CDR2 YSYEKL. The CDR3 runs to 15 residues. Unmatched junction bases numbered 1, after V lost 0 bases and J lost 3 bases.

The clonotype originates from a human donor with alopecia areata. This sequence joins TRBV4-1 and TRBJ2-1, with 8 bases fitting TRBD1. The starting material was CD8+ T cells sorted from blood, obtained at week 24, from a patient treated with tofacitinib. The CDR3 nucleotides read TGCGCCAGCAGCCAAGACAGGGGGCACTACAATGAGCAGTTCTTC. Protein product: CASSQDRGHYNEQFF.